Given below is one T cell receptor (beta chain) in context. Antigen specificity is unknown. Sequence at one end of the junction differs from germline and may be a read error. This CDR3 has 16 residues. CDR1 and CDR2 (germline): ENHRY, SYGVKD. This specimen belongs to a study of cytomegalovirus exposure and HLA in healthy donors. Overall study findings and caveats: Published work reported that the classifier diagnosed cytomegalovirus status with high specificity and sensitivity.

The PCR had 60 Vbeta and 13 Jbeta primers. This table comes from immunoSEQ multiplex PCR, and its TCRdb copy is limited to in-frame clones, with some not included. This sample yields about 190,000 clones, of which about 80% are seen a single time; about 0.7% belongs to the top ten. The J gene is TRBJ1-1, the V gene TRBV10-3; a weak D match, TRBD1 (5 bases). This clonotype was sampled from a boy younger than 18 in good health and CMV-seronegative. The sequencing input was PBMCs. This CDR3 is CATSELLGEGQGEAFF. The CDR3 DNA is TGTGCCACCAGTGAATTGTTGGGGGAGGGGCAGGGTGAAGCTTTCTTT.